This T cell receptor (beta chain) appears in the sequencing data of a study of blood T cells in healthy people across ages. Study-wide points: Total diversity from one million sequenced T cells was likely underestimated. When set beside aged donors, long-lived donors presented more naive CD4+ cells and higher diversity. A roughly linear fall in TCR beta diversity per million T cells was seen with increasing age.

Next came a second PCR, run for about 6 to 12 cycles, which used a sample-barcoded 5' primer along with a J-beta primer mix. One entry per CDR3 protein, called by TCRdb with MiXCR from the 5' RACE reads. The table has about 630,000 distinct CDR3 sequences, more than 20% seen once; the top ten hold roughly 3.6%. Of note for this clonotype: The antigen is undetermined.

Per-sample yields of isolated PBMCs were at least 6 million. This TCR derives from a man aged 70-80 years in good health. Material for sequencing was blood.

This chain's CDR3 is CASSTLGGLEQYF. Written as DNA, the CDR3 is TGTGCCAGCAGTACCCTTGGGGGGCTCGAGCAGTACTTC. The chain employs TRBV6-2 or TRBV6-3 and TRBJ2-5; D may be TRBD1 or TRBD2 (6 bases each). The J call may be faulty, since TRBJ2-7 better matches the DNA end. This CDR3 contains 13 residues. Germline values: CDR1 MNHEY, CDR2 SVGEGT.